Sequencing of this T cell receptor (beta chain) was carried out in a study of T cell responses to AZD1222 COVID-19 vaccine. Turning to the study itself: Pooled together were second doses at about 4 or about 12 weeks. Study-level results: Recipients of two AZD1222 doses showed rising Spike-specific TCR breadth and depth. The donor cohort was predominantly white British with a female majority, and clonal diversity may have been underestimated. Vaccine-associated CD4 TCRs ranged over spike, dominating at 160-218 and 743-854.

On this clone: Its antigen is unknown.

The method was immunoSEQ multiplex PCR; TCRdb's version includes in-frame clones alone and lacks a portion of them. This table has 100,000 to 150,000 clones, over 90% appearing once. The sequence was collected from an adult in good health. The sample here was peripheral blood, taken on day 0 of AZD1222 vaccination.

This CDR3 is CASMVEGFYGYTF. The CDR3 DNA reads as TGTGCCAGCATGGTAGAGGGCTTCTATGGCTACACCTTC. The rearrangement links TRBV12-3 or TRBV12-4 to TRBJ1-2; D is ambiguous. This CDR3 spans 13 amino acids. Trimming removed 7 bases from V and 4 bases from J, with 13 bases in between.